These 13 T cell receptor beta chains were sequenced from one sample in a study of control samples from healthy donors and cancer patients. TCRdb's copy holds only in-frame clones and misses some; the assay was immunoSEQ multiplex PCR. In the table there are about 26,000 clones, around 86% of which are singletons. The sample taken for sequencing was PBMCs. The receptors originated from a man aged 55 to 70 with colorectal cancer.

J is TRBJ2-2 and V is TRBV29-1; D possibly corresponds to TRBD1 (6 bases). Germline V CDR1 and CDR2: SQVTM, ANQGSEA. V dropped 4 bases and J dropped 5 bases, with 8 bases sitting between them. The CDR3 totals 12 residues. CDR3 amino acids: CSVADRTGELFF. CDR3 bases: TGCAGCGTTGCTGACAGGACCGGGGAGCTGTTTTTT.

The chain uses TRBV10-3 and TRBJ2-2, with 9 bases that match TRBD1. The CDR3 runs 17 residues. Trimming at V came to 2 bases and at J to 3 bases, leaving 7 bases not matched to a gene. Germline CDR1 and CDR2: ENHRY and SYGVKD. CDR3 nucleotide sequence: TGTGCCATCAGTGAGAGGGCGACAGGGGGGCACACCGGGGAGCTGTTTTTT. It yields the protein CAISERATGGHTGELFF.

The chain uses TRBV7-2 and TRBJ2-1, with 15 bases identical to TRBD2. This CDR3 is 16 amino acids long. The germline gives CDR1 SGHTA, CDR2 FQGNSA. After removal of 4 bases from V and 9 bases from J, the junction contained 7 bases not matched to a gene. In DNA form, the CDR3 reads TGTGCCAGCAGCTCCAGGACTAGCGGGGGGGCTATTGAGCAGTTCTTC. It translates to CASSSRTSGGAIEQFF.

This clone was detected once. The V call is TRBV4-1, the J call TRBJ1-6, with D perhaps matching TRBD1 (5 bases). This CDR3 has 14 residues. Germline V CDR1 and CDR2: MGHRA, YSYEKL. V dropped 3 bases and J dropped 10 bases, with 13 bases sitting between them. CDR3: CASSQYMRGSPLHF. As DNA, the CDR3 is TGCGCCAGCAGCCAGTACATGAGGGGCTCACCCCTCCACTTT.

The CDR3 nucleotides are TGTGCCATCAGACAGGGGCCTACAACCATGAACACTGAAGCTTTCTTT. Translation: CAIRQGPTTMNTEAFF. The V gene is TRBV10-3, the J gene TRBJ1-1; 7 nucleotides line up with TRBD1. The CDR3 has 16 amino acids. With V trimmed by 6 bases and J by 0 bases, 10 bases remained unmatched. Germline CDR1 reads ENHRY; CDR2 reads SYGVKD.

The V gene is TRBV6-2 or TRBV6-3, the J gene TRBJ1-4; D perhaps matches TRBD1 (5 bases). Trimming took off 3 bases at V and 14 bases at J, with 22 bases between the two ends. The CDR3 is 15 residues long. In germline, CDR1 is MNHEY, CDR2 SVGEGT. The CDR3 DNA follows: TGTGCCAGCAGTTATTCGCTCACAGGCCGCGGTGGGCTGTTTTTT. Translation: CASSYSLTGRGGLFF.

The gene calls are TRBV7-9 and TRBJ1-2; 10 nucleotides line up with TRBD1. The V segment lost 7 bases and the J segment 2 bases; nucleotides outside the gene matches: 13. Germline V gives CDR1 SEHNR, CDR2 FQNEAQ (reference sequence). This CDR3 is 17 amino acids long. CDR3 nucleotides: TGTGCCAGCATCCAGTCGGGACAGGGGCCCCTCAACTATGGCTACACCTTC. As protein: CASIQSGQGPLNYGYTF.

The CDR3 nucleotides are TGTGCCAGCTCATTGGACACAGGGGACACTGAAGCTTTCTTT. Protein sequence: CASSLDTGDTEAFF. This chain uses TRBV18 with TRBJ1-1; 7 bases align to TRBD1. The ends lost 5 bases at V and 3 bases at J; junction bases unmatched: 6. Germline V gene sequence: CDR1 KGHSH, CDR2 LQKENI. This CDR3 is 14 amino acids long. Full variable domain (outside the CDR3, taken from reference TRBV18 and TRBJ1-1): NAGVMQNPRHLVRRRGQEARLRCSPMKGHSHVYWYRQLPEEGLKFMVYLQKENIIDESGMPKERFSAEFPKEGPSILRIQQVVRGDSAAYFCASSLDTGDTEAFFGQGTRLTVV.

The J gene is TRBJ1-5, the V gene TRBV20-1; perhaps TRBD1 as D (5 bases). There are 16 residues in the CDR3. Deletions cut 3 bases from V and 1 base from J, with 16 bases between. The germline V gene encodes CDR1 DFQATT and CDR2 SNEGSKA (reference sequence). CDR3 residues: CSASKFQGRSNQPQHF. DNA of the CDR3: TGCAGTGCTAGTAAGTTCCAGGGCCGGAGCAATCAGCCCCAGCATTTT.

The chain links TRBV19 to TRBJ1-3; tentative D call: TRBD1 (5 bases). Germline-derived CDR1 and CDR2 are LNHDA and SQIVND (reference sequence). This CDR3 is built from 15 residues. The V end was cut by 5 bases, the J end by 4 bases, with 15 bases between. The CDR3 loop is CASSPGTNPGNTIYF. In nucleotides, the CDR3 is TGTGCCAGTAGTCCCGGGACGAACCCAGGAAACACCATATATTTT.

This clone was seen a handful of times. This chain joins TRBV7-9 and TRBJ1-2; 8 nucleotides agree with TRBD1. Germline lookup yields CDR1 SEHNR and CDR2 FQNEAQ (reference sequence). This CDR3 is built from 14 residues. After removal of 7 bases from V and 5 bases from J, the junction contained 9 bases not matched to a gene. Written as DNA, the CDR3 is TGTGCCAGCACCCTCCGGACAGGGCTTTATGGCTACACCTTC. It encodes CASTLRTGLYGYTF.

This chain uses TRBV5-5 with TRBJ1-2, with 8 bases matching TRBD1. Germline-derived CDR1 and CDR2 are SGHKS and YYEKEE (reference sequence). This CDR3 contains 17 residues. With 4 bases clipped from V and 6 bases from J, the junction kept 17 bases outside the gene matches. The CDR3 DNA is TGTGCCAGCAGCCCCAGGAACCCAGGGGGCAGTAAGAATGGCTACACCTTC. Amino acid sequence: CASSPRNPGGSKNGYTF. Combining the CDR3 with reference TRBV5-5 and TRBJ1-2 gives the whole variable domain DAGVTQSPTHLIKTRGQQVTLRCSPISGHKSVSWYQQVLGQGPQFIFQYYEKEERGRGNFPDRFSARQFPNYSSELNVNALLLGDSALYLCASSPRNPGGSKNGYTFGSGTRLTVV.

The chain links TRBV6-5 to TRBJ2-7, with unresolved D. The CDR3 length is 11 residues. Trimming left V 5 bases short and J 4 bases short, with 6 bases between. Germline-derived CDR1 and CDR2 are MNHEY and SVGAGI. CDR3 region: CASSKLYEQYF. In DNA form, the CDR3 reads TGTGCCAGCAGTAAGTTGTACGAGCAGTACTTC.